The 9 T cell receptor beta chains presented below share a single source sample, sequenced in a study of blood T cell repertoires in COVID-19 (dated by TCRdb to 2019 to 2021). The library was obtained by the immunoSEQ multiplex PCR assay. TCRdb took this table from immuneACCESS and kept in-frame rearrangements with V and J called. Such tables lack part of the clones; where checked against another copy, unresolved V genes explain under half of the gap, and the rest is unexplained. This sample lists around 81,000 clones; around nine tenths were detected once. Nearly 5% of the sample goes to the ten largest clones. The sample comprised peripheral blood. The receptor source for this set is a woman older than 75 with acute or convalescent COVID-19.

The rearrangement joins TRBV7-9 to TRBJ2-3; D may be TRBD2 (6 bases). Trimming left V 1 base short and J 2 bases short, with 16 bases between. The CDR3 covers 17 residues. Germline-derived CDR1 and CDR2 are SEHNR and FQNEAQ (reference sequence). CDR3 coding DNA: TGTGCCAGCAGCTTAGATGGAGGGAACACCATCACAGATACGCAGTATTTT. It encodes CASSLDGGNTITDTQYF.

The chain has TRBV7-2 and TRBJ2-2; 9 nucleotides align to TRBD2. V lost 3 bases and J lost 6; bases outside the gene matches: 5. The CDR3 loop spans 15 amino acids. Germline-derived CDR1 and CDR2 are SGHTA and FQGNSA. The CDR3 sequence: CASSFPTSGAGELFF. The DNA of the CDR3 is TGTGCCAGCAGCTTCCCGACTAGCGGAGCCGGGGAGCTGTTTTTT.

In its sample, this clone was seen once. The rearrangement uses TRBV5-1 and TRBJ2-6, with 7 bases lining up with TRBD1. CDR1 SGHRS and CDR2 YFSETQ come from the germline V gene. Trimming took 5 bases from V and 1 from J; bases not matched to a gene: 3. The CDR3 loop spans 15 amino acids. The chain's CDR3 is CASSSDRSGANVLTF. DNA of the CDR3: TGCGCCAGCAGTTCGGACAGGTCTGGGGCCAACGTCCTGACTTTC. The whole variable domain, remainder taken from reference TRBV5-1 and TRBJ2-6, is KAGVTQTPRYLIKTRGQQVTLSCSPISGHRSVSWYQQTPGQGLQFLFEYFSETQRNKGNFPGRFSGRQFSNSRSEMNVSTLELGDSALYLCASSSDRSGANVLTFGAGSRLTVL.

The chain joins TRBV12-3 or TRBV12-4 to TRBJ2-7; the D gene is possibly TRBD1 (5 bases). The V end was cut by 5 bases, the J end by 6 bases, with 14 bases between. This CDR3 has 13 amino acids. The CDR3 loop reads CASSHQGLAEQYF. Here the CDR3 DNA reads TGTGCCAGCAGTCACCAGGGTTTGGCCGAGCAGTACTTC.

J is TRBJ1-5 and V is TRBV3-1 (or the pseudogene TRBV3-2); D may be TRBD1 (5 bases). The V gene lost 2 bases and the J gene lost 6 bases, with 11 bases spanning the gap. Germline V gene lookup returns CDR1 LGHDT and CDR2 YNNKEL (reference sequence). This CDR3 has 14 residues. Here the CDR3 reads CASSQLQDLQPQHF. The CDR3 DNA sequence: TGTGCCAGCAGCCAACTACAGGACCTTCAGCCCCAGCATTTT.

The J gene is TRBJ2-2, the V gene TRBV6-1; D ambiguous. The V end lost 3 bases, the J end lost 0 bases, and 5 bases lay between the germline ends. Per germline, CDR1 MNHNS and CDR2 SASEGT. The length of the CDR3 is 14 residues. The CDR3 protein is CASSDTPNTGELFF. CDR3 DNA: TGTGCCAGCAGTGACACTCCGAACACCGGGGAGCTGTTTTTT.

Concerning this clone itself: Other nucleotide sequences in the sample specify the same CDR3. V is TRBV9 and J is TRBJ2-1; 7 bases agree with TRBD2. Germline lookup yields CDR1 SGDLS and CDR2 YYNGEE. CDR3 length: 15 residues. Losses at the gene ends were 0 bases for V and 3 bases for J; bases not matched to a gene: 3. DNA for the CDR3: TGTGCCAGCAGCGTAGAAGGCGGGAGCTACAATGAGCAGTTCTTC. Translated: CASSVEGGSYNEQFF.

The chain employs TRBV4-1 and TRBJ2-3; D is possibly TRBD2 (5 bases). The ends were cut back, 0 bases at V and 1 base at J, with 8 bases in the middle. CDR1 and CDR2 from the germline V gene are MGHRA and YSYEKL. The length of the CDR3 is 15 residues. CDR3 protein: CASSQEAVGTDTQYF. DNA for the CDR3: TGCGCCAGCAGCCAAGAAGCGGTCGGCACAGATACGCAGTATTTT.

The chain recombines TRBV6-5 with TRBJ2-7; 8 bases align to TRBD1. Germline CDR1 MNHEY, CDR2 SVGAGI. The J segment lost 6 bases and the V segment lost 3 bases, leaving 10 bases of the junction unmatched. The CDR3 totals 15 residues. This CDR3 reads CASSYPGQGSPEQYF. The DNA for the CDR3 is TGTGCCAGCAGTTATCCCGGACAGGGTAGTCCCGAGCAGTACTTC.